The 20 T cell receptor beta chains in this list originate from one sample, sequenced in a study of blood T cell repertoires in COVID-19. TCRdb's copy holds only in-frame clones and misses some; the assay was immunoSEQ multiplex PCR. The repertoire includes around 58,000 clones, around 90% of them detected once, and less than 15% sits in the top ten. Sample: peripheral blood. Receptors were obtained from a man aged 55 to 70 with active COVID-19.

This clone was seen more than once but under ten times. The V and J genes are TRBV15 and TRBJ1-2, with 8 nucleotides matching TRBD1. V was clipped by 2 bases and J by 2 bases; unmatched bases: 13. In germline, CDR1 is LNHNV, CDR2 YYDKDF (reference sequence). The CDR3 consists of 18 residues. The CDR3 region has the DNA TGTGCCACCAGCAGAAGTCATGTGACAGGGGCCGGGAACTATGGCTACACCTTC. Its protein is CATSRSHVTGAGNYGYTF.

The chain employs TRBV24-1 and TRBJ2-7, with 12 bases matching TRBD2. V was pared by 3 bases and J by 3 bases, with 2 bases of the junction left unmatched. The germline V gene has CDR1 KGHDR and CDR2 SFDVKD. This CDR3 comprises 15 residues. CDR3 bases: TGTGCCACCAGTGATGGGGGACTAGCGGGCTACGAGCAGTACTTC. It codes for CATSDGGLAGYEQYF.

This chain connects TRBV7-3 to TRBJ2-3; 8 bases agree with TRBD2. The germline V gene encodes CDR1 SGHTA and CDR2 FQGTGA. The CDR3 sequence is 15 residues long. The V segment lost 6 bases and the J segment 6 bases; nucleotides outside the gene matches: 11. CDR3 in DNA: TGTGCCAGCAGTGCCACCGGGACTAGAAGTGATACGCAGTATTTT. Amino acids: CASSATGTRSDTQYF. Full variable domain (remainder filled in from reference TRBV7-3 and TRBJ2-3): GAGVSQTPSNKVTEKGKYVELRCDPISGHTALYWYRQSLGQGPEFLIYFQGTGAADDSGLPNDRFFAVRPEGSVSTLKIQRTERGDSAVYLCASSATGTRSDTQYFGPGTRLTVL.

The chain carries TRBV25-1 and TRBJ2-1; 8 bases align to TRBD1. The J segment lost 15 bases and the V segment lost 1 base, leaving 5 bases of the junction unmatched. Germline CDR1 reads MGHDK; CDR2 reads SYGVNS. This CDR3 has 12 amino acids. Here the CDR3 reads CASSEFRTGWFF. CDR3 DNA: TGTGCCAGCAGTGAATTTAGGACAGGGTGGTTCTTC.

This chain connects TRBV18 to TRBJ2-7; possibly TRBD2 for D (6 bases). There are 13 residues in the CDR3. The germline V and J ends were trimmed by 0 bases and 7 bases, with 10 bases remaining between them. The V gene's germline CDR1 is KGHSH and CDR2 LQKENI. The CDR3 region is CASSPPGGEEQYF. The CDR3 nucleotides are TGTGCCAGCTCACCACCCGGGGGTGAGGAGCAGTACTTC. Variable domain in full (rest from reference TRBV18 and TRBJ2-7): NAGVMQNPRHLVRRRGQEARLRCSPMKGHSHVYWYRQLPEEGLKFMVYLQKENIIDESGMPKERFSAEFPKEGPSILRIQQVVRGDSAAYFCASSPPGGEEQYFGPGTRLTVT.

The genes are TRBV10-2 and TRBJ2-7; no firm D call. The CDR3 covers 11 residues. CDR1 is WSHSY and CDR2 is SAAADI in the germline V gene. V was cut by 5 bases and J by 3 bases, with 5 bases left in between. The CDR3: CASSSGYEQYF. The CDR3 nucleotides read TGCGCCAGCAGTTCAGGCTACGAGCAGTACTTC.

The chain combines TRBV11-3 with TRBJ2-3; TRBD2 aligns across 15 bases. This CDR3 is 18 amino acids long. Per germline, CDR1 SGHNT and CDR2 YENEEA. The J segment lost 2 bases and the V segment lost 4 bases, leaving 7 bases of the junction unmatched. The CDR3: CASSSGLAGGIYTDTQYF. For the CDR3, the DNA is TGTGCCAGCAGCTCGGGACTAGCGGGAGGAATTTACACAGATACGCAGTATTTT.

The chain joins TRBV6-6 to TRBJ2-1, with TRBD2 matching 11 bases. Trimming took 5 bases from V and 7 from J; bases not matched to a gene: 13. The CDR3 is 17 amino acids. Germline loops: CDR1 MNHNY, CDR2 SVGAGI (reference sequence). CDR3 region: CASSQASGGLPRNEQFF. The CDR3 nucleotides are TGTGCCAGCAGTCAGGCTAGCGGGGGGCTCCCCAGGAATGAGCAGTTCTTC.

V is TRBV19 and J is TRBJ2-3; TRBD2 agrees at 9 bases. V dropped 3 bases and J dropped 4; count of bases not matched to a gene: 14. Germline V lookup: CDR1 LNHDA, CDR2 SQIVND (reference sequence). The CDR3 runs 18 residues. The CDR3 coding sequence is TGTGCCAGTAGTATGATGGCTGCGGGAGGGCCGGGTGCAGATACGCAGTATTTT. It specifies CASSMMAAGGPGADTQYF.

The V gene is TRBV5-1, the J gene TRBJ1-2; possible D gene TRBD1, 5 bases. Germline CDR1 SGHRS, CDR2 YFSETQ. Trimming pared 2 bases from V and 4 bases from J, leaving 15 bases between. The CDR3 spans 15 residues. The CDR3 reads CASSFSPQGTYGYTF. The CDR3 nucleotides are TGCGCCAGCAGCTTTTCCCCCCAGGGAACCTATGGCTACACCTTC.

The genes are TRBV3-1 (or the pseudogene TRBV3-2) and TRBJ2-5, with 7 positions matching TRBD2. This CDR3 comprises 17 residues. The V gene's germline CDR1 is LGHDT and CDR2 YNNKEL (reference sequence). J was trimmed by 4 bases and V by 0 bases; bases with no gene match: 11. CDR3 nucleotide sequence: TGTGCCAGCAGCCAAGATTGGACGGGAGGTTTTGGAGAGACCCAGTACTTC. This encodes CASSQDWTGGFGETQYF.

The V and J genes are TRBV6-1 and TRBJ2-1, with 7 bases fitting TRBD1. The trim removed 0 bases at V and 8 bases at J, leaving 7 bases unmatched. Germline V gene lookup returns CDR1 MNHNS and CDR2 SASEGT. The CDR3 runs 15 residues. CDR3 sequence reads: CASSEARGRVDEQFF. The CDR3 DNA reads as TGTGCCAGCAGTGAAGCTAGGGGGCGAGTAGATGAGCAGTTCTTC.

This rearrangement joins TRBV7-9 to TRBJ2-3; perhaps TRBD2 as D (6 bases). The CDR3 has 13 residues. Germline assignment: CDR1 SEHNR and CDR2 FQNEAQ (reference sequence). Trimming removed 8 bases at V and 5 bases at J, with 14 bases between. This CDR3 is CASPSGRGDTQYF. The DNA for the CDR3 is TGTGCCAGCCCGTCGGGGCGGGGAGATACGCAGTATTTT. Complete variable domain (other parts from reference TRBV7-9 and TRBJ2-3): DTGVSQNPRHKITKRGQNVTFRCDPISEHNRLYWYRQTLGQGPEFLTYFQNEAQLEKSRLLSDRFSAERPKGSFSTLEIQRTEQGDSAMYLCASPSGRGDTQYFGPGTRLTVL.

This clone has a single count. The genes are TRBV28 and TRBJ2-2; tentative D call: TRBD1 (5 bases). Germline CDR1 reads MDHEN; CDR2 reads SYDVKM. This CDR3 region has 15 residues. V was clipped by 2 bases and J by 4 bases, with 11 bases between them. Here the CDR3 reads CASSLGAQGTGELFF. The CDR3, as DNA: TGTGCCAGCAGTTTAGGGGCGCAGGGCACCGGGGAGCTGTTTTTT. The full variable domain, completed using reference TRBV28 and TRBJ2-2, is DVKVTQSSRYLVKRTGEKVFLECVQDMDHENMFWYRQDPGLGLRLIYFSYDVKMKEKGDIPEGYSVSREKKERFSLILESASTNQTSMYLCASSLGAQGTGELFFGEGSRLTVL.

The chain links TRBV12-5 to TRBJ1-1; perhaps TRBD1 as D (5 bases). Germline CDR1 is LGHNT and CDR2 is FRNRAP. V lost 2 bases and J 1 base, leaving 17 bases between the germline ends. There are 17 residues in the CDR3. In DNA form, the CDR3 reads TGTGCTAGTGGTTTGAATATTCTAGGACAAAGGAACACTGAAGCTTTCTTT. Protein: CASGLNILGQRNTEAFF.

The chain uses TRBV28 and TRBJ1-5, with a possible D match to TRBD1 (6 bases). Germline V gene lookup returns CDR1 MDHEN and CDR2 SYDVKM. The CDR3 runs to 17 residues. V was shortened by 3 bases and J by 0 bases, with 15 bases between the two germline ends. The CDR3 reads CASSFRTGYYSNQPQHF. The CDR3 coding sequence is TGTGCCAGCAGTTTCCGAACAGGGTATTATAGCAATCAGCCCCAGCATTTT. Based on the CDR3 plus reference TRBV28 and TRBJ1-5, the full variable domain is DVKVTQSSRYLVKRTGEKVFLECVQDMDHENMFWYRQDPGLGLRLIYFSYDVKMKEKGDIPEGYSVSREKKERFSLILESASTNQTSMYLCASSFRTGYYSNQPQHFGDGTRLSIL.

The V and J genes are TRBV7-9 and TRBJ1-1; a weak D match, TRBD1 (5 bases). Germline assignment: CDR1 SEHNR and CDR2 FQNEAQ (reference sequence). Trimming removed 5 bases at V and 6 bases at J, with 16 bases between. This CDR3 is 14 amino acids long. The CDR3 DNA reads as TGTGCCAGCAGCCCTACCTATTCGGGGGCTGAAGCTTTCTTT. Protein: CASSPTYSGAEAFF.

This chain joins TRBV6-2 or TRBV6-3 and TRBJ1-1; 8 bases are shared with TRBD1. Trimming at V came to 5 bases and at J to 1 base, leaving 9 bases not matched to a gene. Germline CDR1 is MNHEY and CDR2 is SVGEGT. This CDR3 region has 16 residues. The CDR3: CASSGQLGTGNTEAFF. The CDR3 region has the DNA TGTGCCAGCAGTGGGCAGTTGGGGACAGGGAACACTGAAGCTTTCTTT.

The chain employs TRBV9 and TRBJ2-3, with unresolved D. Germline CDR1 SGDLS, CDR2 YYNGEE. The CDR3 is made up of 14 amino acids. V was shortened by 5 bases and J by 1 base, with 11 bases between the two germline ends. CDR3 loop: CASSARPRTDTQYF. The CDR3 DNA reads as TGTGCCAGCAGTGCGCGGCCCCGCACAGATACGCAGTATTTT. Based on the CDR3 plus reference TRBV9 and TRBJ2-3, the full variable domain is DSGVTQTPKHLITATGQRVTLRCSPRSGDLSVYWYQQSLDQGLQFLIQYYNGEERAKGNILERFSAQQFPDLHSELNLSSLELGDSALYFCASSARPRTDTQYFGPGTRLTVL.

The J gene is TRBJ1-1, the V gene TRBV27; 9 bases are shared with TRBD1. There are 16 residues in the CDR3. Germline trimming cut 7 bases from V and 6 bases from J; bases unmatched to any gene: 15. The germline V gene has CDR1 MNHEY and CDR2 SMNVEV (reference sequence). The CDR3 DNA reads as TGTGCCAGCATGGACAGGGGCAGTCTTAAGTGGTCTGAAGCTTTCTTT. Its protein is CASMDRGSLKWSEAFF.